Below are 27 T cell receptor beta chains sequenced from a single sample in a study of OX40 agonist ivuxolimab in advanced cancers. Receptor libraries were prepared by the immunoSEQ multiplex PCR assay. Drawn from immuneACCESS, this table holds only the in-frame rearrangements with V and J called that TCRdb kept. Clones are partly lost; checked studies trace under half to an unresolved V gene and leave the rest unexplained. For this sample the table gives about 62,000 clones, of which more than 65% were detected only once. The ten top clones hold 5% to 6% of the sample. The sample consisted of CD4+ or CD8+ T cells sorted from blood, taken in a trial of the OX40 agonist ivuxolimab. These receptors came from an adult with an advanced solid tumor such as melanoma, head and neck, liver or kidney cancer.

The rearrangement links TRBV9 to TRBJ1-1; D is undetermined. Germline assignment: CDR1 SGDLS and CDR2 YYNGEE. V shed 4 bases and J shed 0 bases, with 10 bases lying between them. This CDR3 contains 14 residues. The CDR3 coding sequence is TGTGCCAGCAGCCCCCAGACCCTGAACACTGAAGCTTTCTTT. This gives the protein CASSPQTLNTEAFF.

This clone has just a few counts. The V call is TRBV10-3, the J call TRBJ1-2; the D gene is possibly TRBD1 (5 bases). From germline, CDR1 is ENHRY and CDR2 SYGVKD. V gave up 11 bases and J gave up 5 bases, with 12 bases separating them. This CDR3 contains 11 residues. The CDR3 loop reads CAVGEGYGYTF. CDR3 nucleotide sequence: TGTGCCGTCGGGGAGGGGTATGGCTACACCTTC.

V usage is TRBV4-2 and J usage is TRBJ2-1, with 9 bases fitting TRBD2. The CDR3 has 15 amino acids. From germline, CDR1 is LGHNA and CDR2 YNFKEQ. V shed 1 base, J shed 13 bases, and the junction held 11 bases outside the gene matches. This CDR3 reads CASSQGGGTSMLQFF. CDR3 nucleotide sequence: TGTGCCAGCAGCCAAGGGGGAGGGACTAGCATGTTACAGTTCTTC.

The chain recombines TRBV5-1 with TRBJ2-7, with D unresolved. In germline, CDR1 is SGHRS, CDR2 YFSETQ. V lost 0 bases and J lost 7, with 11 bases in between. The CDR3 is 13 amino acids. CDR3 loop: CASSLDPGREQYF. The CDR3 DNA sequence: TGCGCCAGCAGCTTGGACCCCGGGCGGGAGCAGTACTTC.

This clone was seen a single time. The chain is built from TRBV10-2 and TRBJ2-2, with TRBD2 as a possible D gene (6 bases). Trimming shortened V by 6 bases and J by 7 bases, and 18 bases separated the two germline ends. Germline V CDR1 and CDR2: WSHSY, SAAADI. This CDR3 is 15 amino acids long. The DNA of the CDR3 is TGCGCCAGCAGGGACTACAGCCGGCGGGGCGGGGAGCTGTTTTTT. This encodes CASRDYSRRGGELFF.

The chain joins TRBV4-3 to TRBJ1-2; no clear D gene. Looked up from germline, CDR1 is LGHNA and CDR2 is YSLEER. This CDR3 has 13 residues. Trimming shortened V by 0 bases and J by 11 bases, and 13 bases separated the two germline ends. This chain's CDR3 is CASSQDLAGSYTF. Here the CDR3 DNA reads TGCGCCAGCAGCCAAGATTTGGCGGGGAGTTACACCTTC.

CDR3 residues: CASSLRQGTYEQYF. The CDR3 DNA reads TGTGCCAGTAGTTTGAGACAGGGGACCTACGAGCAGTACTTC. The rearrangement joins TRBV19 to TRBJ2-7; 8 bases match TRBD1. CDR3 length: 14 residues. Trimming took 5 bases from V and 2 from J; bases not matched to a gene: 5. Germline V gene sequence: CDR1 LNHDA, CDR2 SQIVND (reference sequence).

CDR3 DNA sequence: TGCGCCAGCAGTGAGGCCGGGGAGCTGTTTTTT. Amino acids: CASSEAGELFF. The chain combines TRBV10-1 with TRBJ2-2; D is unresolved. The CDR3 consists of 11 residues. Germline-derived CDR1 and CDR2 are WNHNN and SYGVQD (reference sequence). The V gene lost 2 bases and the J gene lost 6 bases, with 1 base spanning the gap.

The chain uses TRBV25-1 and TRBJ2-5; D is unclear. Trimming removed 5 bases from V and 1 base from J, with 11 bases in between. In germline, CDR1 is MGHDK, CDR2 SYGVNS. The CDR3 loop spans 14 amino acids. The CDR3 is CASSSSGLQETQYF. CDR3 coding DNA: TGTGCCAGCAGTTCCTCTGGCCTCCAAGAGACCCAGTACTTC.

This chain links TRBV11-2 with TRBJ2-1; no clear D. V was clipped by 5 bases and J by 12 bases, with 11 bases between them. Germline lookup yields CDR1 SGHAT and CDR2 FQNNGV. This CDR3 comprises 11 residues. CDR3 amino acids: CASSAPYGQFF. As DNA, the CDR3 is TGTGCCAGCAGCGCCCCGTATGGGCAGTTCTTC. Full variable domain (rest looked up from reference TRBV11-2 and TRBJ2-1): EAGVAQSPRYKIIEKRQSVAFWCNPISGHATLYWYQQILGQGPKLLIQFQNNGVVDDSQLPKDRFSAERLKGVDSTLKIQPAKLEDSAVYLCASSAPYGQFFGPGTRLTVL.

This chain connects TRBV7-6 to TRBJ1-1, with a tentative D call TRBD1 (5 bases). Germline V lookup: CDR1 SGHVS, CDR2 FNYEAQ. Trimming shortened V by 3 bases and J by 3 bases, and 17 bases separated the two germline ends. The CDR3 is 16 residues long. The CDR3, as DNA: TGTGCCAGCAGCTTGGGCAGGGCCACATGGGACACTGAAGCTTTCTTT. As protein: CASSLGRATWDTEAFF.

In this sample, this clone is medium-sized. The rearrangement joins TRBV28 to TRBJ1-2; D remains unclear. The CDR3 runs 10 residues. Germline CDR1 and CDR2: MDHEN and SYDVKM. Trimming left V 6 bases short and J 14 bases short, with 13 bases between. CDR3 protein: CASSGGGRTF. In nucleotides, the CDR3 is TGTGCCAGCAGCGGAGGTGGCAGGACCTTC.

The V gene is TRBV5-6, the J gene TRBJ1-4, with D uncertain. Germline loops: CDR1 SGHDT, CDR2 YYEEEE. The CDR3 length is 16 residues. Trimming left V 1 base short and J 6 bases short, with 16 bases between. In DNA, the CDR3 is TGTGCCAGCAGCTTGATGGGGTGGGGAGCAGATGAAAAACTGTTTTTT. It translates to CASSLMGWGADEKLFF.

The sample holds one count of this clone. This chain connects TRBV6-5 to TRBJ1-6; D might be TRBD1 (5 bases). CDR3 size: 14 residues. V lost 6 bases and J lost 7, with 13 bases in between. Germline CDR1 is MNHEY and CDR2 is SVGAGI. As DNA, the CDR3 is TGTGCCAGCAGCGAATCCGGGGCCAATTCACCCCTCCACTTT. This translates into CASSESGANSPLHF.

In its sample, this clone was seen a few times. V gene TRBV7-8 combines with J gene TRBJ1-1; 7 bases map to TRBD1. CDR1 and CDR2 (germline): SGHVS, FQNEAQ. V was clipped by 1 base and J by 0 bases; unmatched bases: 8. CDR3 size: 17 residues. This CDR3 reads CASSLGYRGALNTEAFF. The CDR3 DNA sequence: TGTGCCAGCAGCTTAGGATACAGGGGCGCGTTGAACACTGAAGCTTTCTTT.

The chain combines TRBV4-2 with TRBJ2-3; D perhaps matches TRBD2 (7 bases). Trimming removed 3 bases at V and 5 bases at J, with 18 bases between. Germline V gene sequence: CDR1 LGHNA, CDR2 YNFKEQ. The CDR3 has 16 residues. CDR3 sequence: CASSQSVGGGQDTQYF. CDR3 coding DNA: TGTGCCAGCAGCCAGTCAGTAGGGGGGGGCCAAGATACGCAGTATTTT.

The CDR3 spells CASSLDRILAKNIQYF. CDR3 DNA sequence: TGTGCCAGCAGCCTCGACCGAATTCTAGCCAAAAACATTCAGTACTTC. The chain couples TRBV5-6 to TRBJ2-4; D not resolved. CDR1 is SGHDT and CDR2 is YYEEEE in the germline V gene. With 4 bases removed from V and 0 bases from J, the gap between germline ends came to 14 bases. This CDR3 comprises 16 residues.

The chain has TRBV7-6 and TRBJ2-3, with 8 bases matching TRBD2. Trimming cost V 6 bases and J 0 bases; bases outside gene matches: 5. The CDR3 contains 15 residues. CDR1 and CDR2 from the germline V gene are SGHVS and FNYEAQ. For the CDR3, the DNA is TGTGCCAGCAGTAGAGCTAGCGGGAGCACAGATACGCAGTATTTT. It yields the protein CASSRASGSTDTQYF.

The rearrangement joins TRBV30 to TRBJ2-1, with TRBD2 matching over 7 bases. The CDR3 sequence is 13 residues long. Germline trimming cut 5 bases from V and 8 bases from J; bases unmatched to any gene: 9. Germline V lookup: CDR1 GTSNPN, CDR2 SVGIG (reference sequence). Here the CDR3 reads CAWSRGNVDEQFF. As DNA, the CDR3 is TGTGCCTGGTCGCGGGGGAATGTAGATGAGCAGTTCTTC.

This clone occurred a few times. This chain links TRBV9 with TRBJ1-5; D uncertain. Trimming removed 4 bases at V and 0 bases at J, with 8 bases between. The CDR3 runs to 14 residues. Germline lookup yields CDR1 SGDLS and CDR2 YYNGEE. Written as DNA, the CDR3 is TGTGCCAGCAGCAAGGACTTTAGCAATCAGCCCCAGCATTTT. Its protein product is CASSKDFSNQPQHF. The whole variable domain, remainder taken from reference TRBV9 and TRBJ1-5, is DSGVTQTPKHLITATGQRVTLRCSPRSGDLSVYWYQQSLDQGLQFLIQYYNGEERAKGNILERFSAQQFPDLHSELNLSSLELGDSALYFCASSKDFSNQPQHFGDGTRLSIL.

CDR3 sequence (DNA): TGTGCCAGCAGTGCGGCATTCGGGACAGGGAATGAAAAACTGTTTTTT. Its translation is CASSAAFGTGNEKLFF. The genes are TRBV28 and TRBJ1-4, with 9 bases that match TRBD1. The germline V gene encodes CDR1 MDHEN and CDR2 SYDVKM. The V gene end was trimmed by 5 bases and the J gene end by 5 bases; junction bases not matched to a gene: 9. This CDR3 is built from 16 residues.

The chain employs TRBV6-1 and TRBJ2-7, with D hard to call. V gave up 4 bases and J gave up 2 bases, with 15 bases separating them. The CDR3 consists of 15 residues. The germline gives CDR1 MNHNS, CDR2 SASEGT. CDR3 DNA: TGTGCCAGCAGTGCCGAAGGAGTTAGCCCCTACGAGCAGTACGTC. Amino acid sequence: CASSAEGVSPYEQYV.

The chain carries TRBV9 and TRBJ2-5; TRBD2 aligns across 11 bases. This CDR3 has 17 residues. Germline CDR1 is SGDLS and CDR2 is YYNGEE. The junction had 10 bases not matched to a gene; V was cut back by 1 base and J by 5 bases. CDR3 protein: CASSVIAGGPEEETQYF. Written as DNA, the CDR3 is TGTGCCAGCAGCGTAATAGCGGGAGGGCCAGAGGAGGAGACCCAGTACTTC. The variable domain in full, with the rest retrieved from reference TRBV9 and TRBJ2-5, is DSGVTQTPKHLITATGQRVTLRCSPRSGDLSVYWYQQSLDQGLQFLIQYYNGEERAKGNILERFSAQQFPDLHSELNLSSLELGDSALYFCASSVIAGGPEEETQYFGPGTRLLVL.

This clone was recorded a few times. This rearrangement joins TRBV4-2 to TRBJ2-7, with 10 positions matching TRBD2. Germline V gives CDR1 LGHNA, CDR2 YNFKEQ. V was clipped by 0 bases and J by 3 bases; unmatched bases: 2. The CDR3 spans 15 residues. CDR3 sequence reads: CASSQEASGSYEQYF. CDR3 DNA: TGTGCCAGCAGCCAAGAGGCTAGCGGGAGCTACGAGCAGTACTTC.

The chain links TRBV10-3 to TRBJ2-5, with 7 bases that match TRBD2. From germline, CDR1 is ENHRY and CDR2 SYGVKD. The CDR3 loop spans 14 amino acids. V lost 7 bases and J lost 5; bases outside the gene matches: 10. CDR3 sequence (DNA): TGTGCCATCAAGGAAGCTAGCGGAGGGGAGACCCAGTACTTC. This codes for CAIKEASGGETQYF.

V usage is TRBV11-2 and J usage is TRBJ2-1, with unresolved D. The germline gives CDR1 SGHAT, CDR2 FQNNGV. Trimming stripped 6 bases from V and 6 bases from J, with 12 bases between. This CDR3 spans 13 amino acids. The CDR3 coding sequence is TGTGCCAGCAGACTCGACCGACCCAATGAGCAGTTCTTC. The encoded protein is CASRLDRPNEQFF.

The table lists this clone with a count of one. This chain uses TRBV2 with TRBJ1-6; possible D gene TRBD1, 5 bases. From germline, CDR1 is SNHLY and CDR2 FYNNEI. The V end lost 8 bases, the J end lost 6 bases, and 14 bases lay between the germline ends. This CDR3 has 14 amino acids. DNA of the CDR3: TGTGCCAGCGACTACCAGGGCCTTAATTCACCCCTCCACTTT. Encoded protein: CASDYQGLNSPLHF.